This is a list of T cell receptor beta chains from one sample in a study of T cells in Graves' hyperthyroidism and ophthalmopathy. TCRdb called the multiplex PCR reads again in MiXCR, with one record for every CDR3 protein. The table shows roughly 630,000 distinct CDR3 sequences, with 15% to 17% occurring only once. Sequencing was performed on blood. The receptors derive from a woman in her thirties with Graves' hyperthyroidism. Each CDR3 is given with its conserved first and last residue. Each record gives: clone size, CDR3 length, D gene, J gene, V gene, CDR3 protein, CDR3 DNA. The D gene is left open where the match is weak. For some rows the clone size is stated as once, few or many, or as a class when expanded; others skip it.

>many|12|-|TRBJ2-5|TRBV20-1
CSARSGKETQYF
TGCAGTGCTAGGTCGGGTAAAGAGACCCAGTACTTC
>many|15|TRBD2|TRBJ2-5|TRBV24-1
CATSDPGSSGETQYF
TGTGCCACCAGTGATCCAGGTTCTAGCGGAGAGACCCAGTACTTC
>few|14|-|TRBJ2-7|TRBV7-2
CASSLGPVAYEQYF
TGTGCCAGCAGCTTAGGTCCGGTTGCCTACGAGCAGTACTTC
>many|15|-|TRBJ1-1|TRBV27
CASSFSTTAITEAFF
TGTGCCAGCAGTTTCTCGACAACGGCAATCACTGAAGCTTTCTTT
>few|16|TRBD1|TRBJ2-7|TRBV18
CASSPRTGTGGDEQYF
TGTGCCAGCTCACCACGTACTGGGACAGGGGGGGACGAGCAGTACTTC
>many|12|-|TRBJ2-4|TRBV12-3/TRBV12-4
CASTARENIQYF
TGTGCCAGCACCGCCAGAGAAAACATTCAGTACTTC
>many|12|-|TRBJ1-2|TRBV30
CAWSVGVGGYTF
TGTGCCTGGAGTGTAGGGGTTGGGGGCTACACCTTC
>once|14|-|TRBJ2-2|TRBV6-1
CASGKSRGTGELFF
TGTGCCAGCGGTAAATCCCGGGGCACCGGGGAGCTGTTTTTT
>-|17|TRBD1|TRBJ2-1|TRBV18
CASSPRHVGQSYNEQFF
TGTGCCAGCTCACCGCGCCATGTGGGACAGTCCTACAATGAGCAGTTCTTC
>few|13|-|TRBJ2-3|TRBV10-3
CATGYMATDTQYF
TGTGCCACGGGGTATATGGCCACAGATACGCAGTATTTT
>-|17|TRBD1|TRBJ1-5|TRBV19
CASSIEDRGISNQPQHF
TGTGCCAGTAGTATAGAGGACAGGGGGATTAGCAATCAGCCCCAGCATTTT
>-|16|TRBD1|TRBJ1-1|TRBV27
CASRGFVGQGPTEAFF
TGTGCCAGCAGGGGGTTTGTGGGACAGGGGCCCACTGAAGCTTTCTTT
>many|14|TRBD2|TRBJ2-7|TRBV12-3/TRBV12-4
CASSFERGTYEQYF
TGTGCCAGCAGTTTTGAGCGGGGAACCTACGAGCAGTACTTC
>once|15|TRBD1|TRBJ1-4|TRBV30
CAWRPDRGLREKLFF
TGTGCCTGGAGACCCGACAGGGGGCTTCGCGAAAAACTGTTTTTT
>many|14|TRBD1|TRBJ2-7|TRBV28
CASRTDRETYEQYF
TGTGCCAGCCGAACGGACAGGGAGACCTACGAGCAGTACTTC
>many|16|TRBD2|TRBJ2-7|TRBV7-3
CASSPKCLAGPYEQYF
TGTGCCAGCAGCCCAAAATGCCTAGCGGGACCCTACGAGCAGTACTTC
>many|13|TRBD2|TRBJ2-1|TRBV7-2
CASSLAGRHEQFF
TGTGCCAGCAGCCTAGCGGGAAGGCATGAGCAGTTCTTC
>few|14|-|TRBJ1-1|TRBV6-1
CASSLGGKRTEAFF
TGTGCCAGCAGTTTGGGGGGTAAACGGACTGAAGCTTTCTTT
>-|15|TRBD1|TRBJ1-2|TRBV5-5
CASSSRSDRAYGYTF
TGTGCCAGCAGCTCTCGCTCCGACAGGGCCTATGGCTACACCTTC
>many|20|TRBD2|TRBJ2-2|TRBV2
CASRKDRLRTSGRNTGELFF
TGTGCCAGCAGAAAGGACAGATTAAGGACTAGCGGGAGAAACACCGGGGAGCTGTTTTTT
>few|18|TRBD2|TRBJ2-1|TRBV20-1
CSARVGLAGGTINNEQFF
TGCAGTGCTAGAGTGGGACTAGCGGGAGGAACGATTAACAATGAGCAGTTCTTC
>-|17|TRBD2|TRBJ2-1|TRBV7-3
CASSPPGTSGRYNEQFF
TGTGCCAGCAGCCCCCCCGGGACTAGCGGGAGGTACAATGAGCAGTTCTTC
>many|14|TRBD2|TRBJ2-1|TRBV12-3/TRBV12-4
CASTIAGGGNEQFF
TGTGCCAGCACCATAGCGGGAGGCGGCAATGAGCAGTTCTTC
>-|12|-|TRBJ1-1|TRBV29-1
CSIDTVNTEAFF
TGCAGCATAGACACAGTGAACACTGAAGCTTTCTTT
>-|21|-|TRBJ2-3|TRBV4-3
CASSQDRGHLLRDESTDTQYF
TGCGCCAGCAGCCAAGATAGGGGACACTTACTCCGGGACGAGAGCACAGATACGCAGTATTTT
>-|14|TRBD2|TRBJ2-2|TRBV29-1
CSVEREGHTGELFF
TGCAGCGTTGAGCGGGAGGGCCACACCGGGGAGCTGTTTTTT
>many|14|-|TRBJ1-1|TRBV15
CATSRLSTGSEAFF
TGTGCCACCAGCAGACTTTCTACAGGGTCCGAAGCTTTCTTT
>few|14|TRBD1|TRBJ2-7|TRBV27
CASSQRQGFYEQYF
TGTGCCAGCAGTCAGAGACAGGGATTCTACGAGCAGTACTTC
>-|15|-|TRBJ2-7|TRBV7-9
CASSNPGTTSYEQYF
TGTGCCAGCAGCAACCCCGGGACAACCTCCTACGAGCAGTACTTC
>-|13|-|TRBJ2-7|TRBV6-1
CATSEVQNYEQYF
TGTGCCACCTCTGAGGTCCAAAACTACGAGCAGTACTTC
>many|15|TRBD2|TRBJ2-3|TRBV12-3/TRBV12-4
CASSVAGEGTDTQYF
TGTGCCAGCAGTGTAGCGGGAGAGGGGACAGATACGCAGTATTTT
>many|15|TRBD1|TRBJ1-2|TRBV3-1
CASSQGQGRAYGYTF
TGTGCCAGCAGCCAAGGACAGGGGAGAGCATATGGCTACACCTTC
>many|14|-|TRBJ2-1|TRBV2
CASMVGSSYNEQFF
TGTGCCAGCATGGTGGGCAGCTCCTACAATGAGCAGTTCTTC
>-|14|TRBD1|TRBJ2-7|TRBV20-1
CSAGAGQGAYEQYF
TGCAGTGCTGGGGCGGGACAGGGGGCCTACGAGCAGTACTTC
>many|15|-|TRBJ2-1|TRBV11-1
CASNEGTPNYNEQFF
TGTGCCAGCAACGAGGGGACTCCTAACTACAATGAGCAGTTCTTC
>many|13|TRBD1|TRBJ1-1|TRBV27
CASSLQGAAEAFF
TGTGCCAGCAGTTTACAGGGGGCCGCTGAAGCTTTCTTT
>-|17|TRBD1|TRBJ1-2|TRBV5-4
CASSLETQGAKNYGYTF
TGTGCCAGCAGCTTGGAAACACAGGGGGCAAAAAACTATGGCTACACCTTC
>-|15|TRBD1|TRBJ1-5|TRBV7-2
CASRDDRGGWQPQHF
TGTGCCAGCAGAGACGACAGGGGAGGTTGGCAGCCCCAGCATTTT
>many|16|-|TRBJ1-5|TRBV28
CASSPPGQGDYGAQHF
TGTGCCAGCAGTCCCCCAGGGCAGGGCGACTATGGGGCCCAGCATTTT